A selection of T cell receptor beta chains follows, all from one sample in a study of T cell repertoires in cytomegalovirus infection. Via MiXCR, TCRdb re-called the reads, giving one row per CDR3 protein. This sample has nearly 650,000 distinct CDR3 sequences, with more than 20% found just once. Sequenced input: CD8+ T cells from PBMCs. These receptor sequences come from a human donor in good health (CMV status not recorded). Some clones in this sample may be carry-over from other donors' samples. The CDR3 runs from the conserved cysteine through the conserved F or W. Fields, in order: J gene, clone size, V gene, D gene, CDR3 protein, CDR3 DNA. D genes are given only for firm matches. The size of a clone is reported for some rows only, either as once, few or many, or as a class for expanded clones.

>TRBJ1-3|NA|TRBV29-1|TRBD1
CSVEADRAGNTIYF
TGCAGCGTTGAAGCGGACAGGGCTGGAAACACCATATATTTT
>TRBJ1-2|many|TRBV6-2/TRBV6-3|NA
CASSYAGIGGYTF
TGTGCCAGCAGTTACGCAGGGATAGGAGGCTACACCTTC
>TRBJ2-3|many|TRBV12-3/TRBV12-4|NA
CASSLTDNLRDTQYF
TGTGCCAGCAGTTTAACGGACAACTTAAGGGATACGCAGTATTTT
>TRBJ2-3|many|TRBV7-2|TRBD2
CASSSLTSGGARTQYF
TGTGCCAGCAGCTCTCTGACTAGCGGGGGGGCGAGGACGCAGTATTTT
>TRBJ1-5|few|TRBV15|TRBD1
CATSGNRGTSGQPQHF
TGTGCCACCAGCGGAAACAGGGGCACCTCGGGACAGCCCCAGCATTTT
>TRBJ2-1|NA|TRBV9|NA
CASSTWTASSYNEQFF
TGTGCCAGCAGCACCTGGACGGCGAGCTCCTACAATGAGCAGTTCTTC
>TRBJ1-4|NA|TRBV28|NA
CASNRGTNEKLFF
TGTGCCAGCAACCGGGGTACCAATGAAAAACTGTTTTTT
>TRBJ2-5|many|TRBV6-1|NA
CASTPGRDQETQYF
TGTGCCAGCACCCCGGGACGGGACCAAGAGACCCAGTACTTC
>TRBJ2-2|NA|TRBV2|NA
CAIFDRGKLFF
TGTGCCATTTTTGACCGGGGAAAGCTGTTTTTT
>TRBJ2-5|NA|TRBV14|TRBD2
CASSPDPGLAAWGQETQYF
TGTGCCAGCAGCCCTGATCCGGGACTAGCGGCCTGGGGGCAAGAGACCCAGTACTTT
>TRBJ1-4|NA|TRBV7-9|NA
CASSTAGVAEKLFF
TGTGCCAGCAGCACTGCAGGGGTGGCAGAAAAACTGTTTTTT
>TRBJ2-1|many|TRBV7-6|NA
CASSLESGSYNEQFF
TGTGCCAGCAGCTTAGAATCAGGCTCCTACAATGAGCAGTTCTTC
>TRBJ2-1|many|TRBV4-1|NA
CASSQEAQGYNEQFF
TGCGCCAGCAGCCAAGAGGCGCAGGGATACAATGAGCAGTTCTTC
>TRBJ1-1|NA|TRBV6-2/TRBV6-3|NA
CAGAAGWNTEAFF
TGTGCCGGCGCTGCAGGGTGGAACACTGAAGCTTTCTTT
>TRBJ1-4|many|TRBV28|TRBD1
CASRPWTGATEKLFF
TGTGCCAGCAGACCATGGACAGGGGCGACTGAAAAACTGTTTTTT
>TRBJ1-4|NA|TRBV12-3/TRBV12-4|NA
CASSPPHGGEKLFF
TGTGCCAGCAGTCCACCACACGGCGGTGAAAAACTGTTTTTT
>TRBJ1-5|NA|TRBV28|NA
CASTPVGGKNNQPQHF
TGTGCCAGCACCCCCGTGGGGGGGAAGAACAATCAGCCCCAGCATTTT
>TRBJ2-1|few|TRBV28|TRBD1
CASSLYGVTGGYNEQFF
TGTGCCAGCAGCCTATACGGGGTGACAGGGGGGTACAATGAGCAGTTCTTC
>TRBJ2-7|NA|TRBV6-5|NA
CASSYQGFSEQYF
TGTGCCAGCAGTTACCAGGGTTTTTCCGAGCAGTACTTC
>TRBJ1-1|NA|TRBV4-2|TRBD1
CASSQALGQLNTEAFF
TGTGCCAGCAGCCAAGCTTTGGGACAGCTGAACACTGAAGCTTTCTTT
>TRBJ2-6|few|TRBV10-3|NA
CAINGASHDSGANVLTF
TGTGCCATCAATGGAGCAAGCCATGATTCTGGGGCCAACGTCCTGACTTTC
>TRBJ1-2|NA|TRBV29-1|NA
CSVTTTGGYTF
TGCAGCGTTACAACTACGGGTGGCTACACCTTC
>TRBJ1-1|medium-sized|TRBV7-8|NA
CASSLGNRAQNTEAFF
TGTGCCAGCAGCTTAGGGAACAGGGCGCAGAACACTGAAGCTTTCTTT
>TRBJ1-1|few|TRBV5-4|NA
CASSLVGTVLNTEAFF
TGTGCCAGCAGCTTGGTCGGGACGGTTCTGAACACTGAAGCTTTCTTT
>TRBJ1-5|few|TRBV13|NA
CASSSQDQPQHF
TGTGCCAGCAGCTCTCAGGATCAGCCCCAGCATTTT
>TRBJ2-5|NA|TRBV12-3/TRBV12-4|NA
CASRTPDSPETQYF
TGTGCCAGCAGAACGCCGGACAGCCCAGAGACCCAGTACTTC
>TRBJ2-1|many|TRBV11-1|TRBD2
CASSLAPSGGSYNEQFF
TGTGCCAGCAGCTTAGCGCCTAGCGGGGGCTCCTACAATGAGCAGTTCTTC
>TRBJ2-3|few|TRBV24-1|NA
CATSDPRELSTDTQYF
TGTGCCACCAGTGACCCAAGGGAGTTAAGCACAGATACGCAGTATTTT
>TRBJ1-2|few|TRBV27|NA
CASSLSSTAGNGYTF
TGTGCCAGCAGTTTATCTTCGACAGCGGGAAATGGCTACACCTTC
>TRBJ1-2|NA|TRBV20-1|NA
CSAPAPDSHGYTF
TGCAGTGCTCCCGCCCCTGACAGTCATGGCTACACCTTC
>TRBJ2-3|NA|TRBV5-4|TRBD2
CASSLITSGSTDTQYF
TGTGCCAGCAGCCTCATTACTAGCGGAAGCACAGATACGCAGTATTTT
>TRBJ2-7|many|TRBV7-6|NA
CASSGADSYEQYF
TGTGCCAGCAGCGGGGCCGACTCCTACGAGCAGTACTTC
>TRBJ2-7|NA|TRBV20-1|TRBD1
CSARARDRGYEQYF
TGCAGTGCTAGAGCCCGGGACAGGGGATACGAGCAGTACTTC
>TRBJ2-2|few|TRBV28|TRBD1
CASNQNRQGANTGELFF
TGTGCCAGCAACCAAAACCGGCAGGGGGCGAACACCGGGGAGCTGTTTTTT
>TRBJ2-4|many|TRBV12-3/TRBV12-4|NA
CASSSPRMAVAKNIQYF
TGTGCCAGCAGTTCTCCCCGGATGGCGGTAGCCAAAAACATTCAGTACTTC